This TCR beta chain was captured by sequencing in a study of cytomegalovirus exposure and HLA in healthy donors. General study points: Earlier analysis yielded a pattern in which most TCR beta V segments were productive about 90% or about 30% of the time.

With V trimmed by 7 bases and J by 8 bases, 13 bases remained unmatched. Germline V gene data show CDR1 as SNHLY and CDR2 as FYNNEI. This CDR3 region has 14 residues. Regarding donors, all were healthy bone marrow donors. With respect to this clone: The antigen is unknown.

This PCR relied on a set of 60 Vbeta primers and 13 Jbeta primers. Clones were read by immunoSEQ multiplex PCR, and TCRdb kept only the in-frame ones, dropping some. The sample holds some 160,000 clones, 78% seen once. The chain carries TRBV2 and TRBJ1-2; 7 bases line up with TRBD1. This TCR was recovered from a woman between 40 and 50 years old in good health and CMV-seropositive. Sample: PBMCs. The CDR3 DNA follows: TGTGCCAGCAAGGTCGGGAGCCGGGGACAGGGCTACACCTTC. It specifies CASKVGSRGQGYTF.